Sequencing of this TCR beta chain was carried out in a study of blood T cell repertoires in COVID-19 (dated by TCRdb to the early 2020s). About the investigation overall: Samples covering the acute and convalescent phases of COVID-19 were provided by collaborators in the United States, Italy and Spain. The material from the prospective study consisted of cDNA or gDNA derived from T cells, B-cell-depleted T cells, or PBMCs. The dataset comprised deeply sampled blood TCRbeta repertoires from subjects exposed to, actively infected with, or recovered from COVID-19. A freely available public database, intended as a resource for researchers studying the immune response to SARS-CoV-2, is where the repertoires were released. The samples were drawn from two sources: the first 160 participants of the ongoing ImmuneRACE study, and 950 to 1,500 subjects contributed by 6 global collaborators. Sample metadata almost always included a de-identified subject ID, COVID-19 status, age in years and sex. Where available, HLA class I and class II types were obtained from metadata supplied by the sample provider rather than from assay-based typing.

A word on this clone: Its antigen is not yet known. Within one base of it there is no much larger clone, and no base qualities were kept.

Summary of the overall study and its limitations: The amount of clinical and demographic metadata varied by source and participant and was provided uncurated.

In the prospective study, participants were about 18 to 95 years old, resided in fewer than 25 geographic areas of the United States, and were enrolled through a virtual design. Cohort assignment in the prospective study relied on participant-reported clinical history from a screening survey and a study questionnaire. Exposed participants had been in contact with someone with a PCR-confirmed or clinician-diagnosed COVID-19 case within 2 weeks of study entry. In the prospective study, mobile phlebotomists collected whole blood, serum and a nasopharyngeal or oropharyngeal swab from each participant. Prospective study participants could optionally give additional blood draws and questionnaires over a 2-month period. Before DNA extraction, prospective study blood samples were shipped either frozen or at room temperature. Taken from cysteine to phenylalanine, the CDR3 has 16 residues. The kept DNA is CDR3 alone, 48 bases in frame from the first base. The germline V gene provides CDR1 KGHSH and CDR2 LQKENI. Cut back by 3 bases and 4 bases, the V and J ends lie 16 bases apart.

TCRbeta CDR3 regions were amplified from genomic DNA by means of the immunoSEQ Assay, a bias-controlled multiplex PCR. In the original analysis: Nucleated cell counts per sample were estimated from amplification of reference gene primers within the assay. To quantify the absolute abundance of each unique TCRbeta CDR3 rearrangement, sequence reads were collapsed and filtered. For each sample, productive Simpson clonality was calculated as the square root of Simpson's diversity index over productive rearrangements. Sourced from immuneACCESS, this table was stored by TCRdb with only in-frame sequences that have V and J called. A share of the clones is absent; for the studies checked, an unresolved V gene accounts for under half, and the remainder has no known explanation. Clonal size and the V and J genes are those of that table, whereas D and trimming came from the DNA. The sample includes fewer than 250,000 clones, with about nine tenths observed a single time. 0.85% to 0.95% of the sample is held by the ten biggest clonotypes.

This receptor was obtained from a man in his forties or fifties who had been exposed to COVID-19. The sequence joins TRBV18 to TRBJ1-5, and perhaps TRBD1 as D gene, on 5 matching bases. The sequenced sample consisted of PBMCs or T cells enriched from blood (not recorded which). The bases read TGTGCCAGCTCACCGGCGTCGGCGGGGGGGAATCAGCCCCAGCATTTT. Its protein product is CASSPASAGGNQPQHF.